This TCR beta chain was documented in a study of blood T cell repertoires in COVID-19. Across the whole study: Acute-phase and convalescent COVID-19 samples originated in the United States, Italy and Spain. PBMCs, B-cell-depleted T cells, or T cells were the source of the cDNA or gDNA that made up the material.

Per the study methods: Cell counts per sample came from amplifying reference gene primers. Sequenced by immunoSEQ multiplex PCR; TCRdb stores in-frame clones only, minus some. The DNA gave D and trimming, while V, J and clone size come from that table. Here the sample spans 280,000 or so clones, roughly 80% being singletons. This CDR3 has 15 amino acids. CDR1 and CDR2 from the germline V gene are SNHLY and FYNNEI. Trimming took 0 bases from V and 2 from J, leaving 8 bases between them. The V call is TRBV2, the J call TRBJ1-5, with a weak D call TRBD1 (5 bases). The origin of this receptor is a woman between 45 and 60 years old who had recovered from COVID-19. The material sequenced was peripheral blood. The chain's CDR3 is CASSEAGGGNQPQHF. The CDR3, as DNA: TGTGCCAGCAGTGAAGCGGGGGGAGGCAATCAGCCCCAGCATTTT. Together with reference TRBV2 and TRBJ1-5, the CDR3 gives the full variable domain: EPEVTQTPSHQVTQMGQEVILRCVPISNHLYFYWYRQILGQKVEFLVSFYNNEISEKSEIFDDQFSVERPDGSNFTLKIRSTKLEDSAMYFCASSEAGGGNQPQHFGDGTRLSIL.